This T cell receptor beta chain was found in a study of cytomegalovirus exposure and HLA in healthy donors. This CDR3 contains 15 residues. CDR1 and CDR2 from the germline V gene are MGHRA and YSYEKL. V shed 4 bases and J 7 bases; nucleotides not matched to a gene: 10. A word on this clone: Its antigen is unidentified.

Study-wide points: Within the 120 validation repertoires, first-cohort TCR clusters tended to co-occur, according to a later analysis.

TCRdb's table, derived via immunoSEQ multiplex PCR, lists solely in-frame clones and lacks some. The sample includes over 150,000 clones, approximately 86% of them seen just once. The material sequenced was PBMCs. The rearrangement uses TRBV4-1 and TRBJ1-2, with TRBD1 identical over 9 bases. The sequence came from a human donor in good health. CDR3 loop: CASSRRPGQGPGYTF. CDR3 sequence (DNA): TGCGCCAGCAGCCGCAGACCGGGACAGGGTCCTGGCTACACCTTC.